Below are 28 T cell receptor beta chains sequenced from a single sample in a study of CD8 T cells in Susac syndrome. RNA in amounts of roughly 0.5 to 1 ug was reverse transcribed with random hexamers. TCRdb called the immunoSEQ multiplex PCR reads again in MiXCR, with one record for every CDR3 protein. The sample records some 200,000 distinct CDR3 sequences, just under 95% being singletons. The sequenced sample was CD8+ T cells from PBMCs. Source of these receptors: a human donor with Susac syndrome.

The chain is built from TRBV3-1 and TRBJ2-2; 7 bases fit TRBD2. With 0 bases clipped from V and 5 bases from J, the junction kept 6 bases outside the gene matches. This CDR3 is built from 16 residues. Germline V lookup: CDR1 LGHDT, CDR2 YNNKEL (reference sequence). This CDR3 reads CASSQDETSYTGELFF. In nucleotides, the CDR3 is TGTGCCAGCAGCCAAGATGAGACTAGCTATACCGGGGAGCTGTTTTTT. The whole variable domain, filled in from reference TRBV3-1 and TRBJ2-2, reads DTAVSQTPKYLVTQMGNDKSIKCEQNLGHDTMYWYKQDSKKFLKIMFSYNNKELIINETVPNRFSPKSPDKAHLNLHINSLELGDSAVYFCASSQDETSYTGELFFGEGSRLTVL.

V is TRBV20-1 and J is TRBJ1-1, with a possible D match to TRBD1 (5 bases). V lost 0 bases to trimming and J lost 1 base, with 9 bases between them. The germline V gene encodes CDR1 DFQATT and CDR2 SNEGSKA (reference sequence). The CDR3 has 14 amino acids. CDR3 nucleotides: TGCAGTGCTAGAGATGGGACGGCGAACACTGAAGCTTTCTTT. Its translation is CSARDGTANTEAFF.

The rearrangement links TRBV18 to TRBJ1-1, with no clear D. Germline loops: CDR1 KGHSH, CDR2 LQKENI. The CDR3 consists of 15 residues. The ends were cut back, 2 bases at V and 0 bases at J, with 10 bases in the middle. The CDR3 sequence: CASSPVPEMNTEAFF. CDR3 nucleotide sequence: TGTGCCAGCTCACCAGTCCCGGAAATGAACACTGAAGCTTTCTTT.

The CDR3 DNA reads TGCAGCGTTGAAAAAAGTCTCAGGTCCGGGGGGTACAATGAGCAGTTCTTC. It translates to CSVEKSLRSGGYNEQFF. The chain links TRBV29-1 to TRBJ2-1; 7 bases line up with TRBD2. The ends lost 2 bases at V and 4 bases at J; junction bases unmatched: 14. The CDR3 contains 17 residues. Germline CDR1 reads SQVTM; CDR2 reads ANQGSEA.

This chain connects TRBV12-3 or TRBV12-4 to TRBJ2-3; 8 nucleotides agree with TRBD2. The CDR3 covers 13 residues. The ends lost 6 bases at V and 6 bases at J; junction bases unmatched: 5. The chain's CDR3 is CASRVPGGDTQYF. The CDR3 DNA is TGTGCCAGCAGGGTCCCGGGAGGGGATACGCAGTATTTT.

The chain links TRBV13 to TRBJ2-1; D call uncertain. The germline V gene encodes CDR1 PRHDT and CDR2 FYEKMQ (reference sequence). Trimming took off 5 bases at V and 1 base at J, with 12 bases between the two ends. This CDR3 comprises 15 residues. Here the CDR3 reads CASSLIGDSYNEQFF. As DNA, the CDR3 is TGTGCCAGCAGCCTAATTGGCGATTCCTACAATGAGCAGTTCTTC.

This chain uses TRBV29-1 with TRBJ2-7; 7 bases agree with TRBD1. J gave up 4 bases and V 7 bases, and 4 bases lay outside the gene matches. Germline V gives CDR1 SQVTM, CDR2 ANQGSEA. CDR3 size: 11 residues. DNA for the CDR3: TGCAGCGCATACAGGGGTTACGAGCAGTACTTC. Translation: CSAYRGYEQYF.

The chain links TRBV2 to TRBJ1-2; D not resolved. The germline CDR1 and CDR2 sequences are SNHLY and FYNNEI. Trimming cost V 0 bases and J 5 bases, with 13 bases left between them. The CDR3 has 15 residues. CDR3 in amino acids: CASSEAAREGYGYTF. The DNA for the CDR3 is TGTGCCAGCAGTGAAGCGGCCCGTGAGGGATATGGCTACACCTTC. The full variable domain, rest sourced from reference TRBV2 and TRBJ1-2, is EPEVTQTPSHQVTQMGQEVILRCVPISNHLYFYWYRQILGQKVEFLVSFYNNEISEKSEIFDDQFSVERPDGSNFTLKIRSTKLEDSAMYFCASSEAAREGYGYTFGSGTRLTVV.

The chain joins TRBV5-6 to TRBJ2-7; 7 bases agree with TRBD1. Germline V gene lookup returns CDR1 SGHDT and CDR2 YYEEEE. The CDR3 contains 14 residues. J gave up 1 base and V 3 bases, and 4 bases lay outside the gene matches. Here the CDR3 reads CASSSRDRSYEQYF. The CDR3 DNA reads as TGTGCCAGCAGCTCCCGGGACAGATCCTACGAGCAGTACTTC.

The CDR3 protein is CASSQTSQHF. In DNA form, the CDR3 reads TGTGCCAGCAGTCAGACGTCCCAGCATTTT. The V call is TRBV6-1, the J call TRBJ1-5; D ambiguous. Trimming took 5 bases from V and 11 from J, leaving 7 bases between them. The CDR3 spans 10 residues. From germline, CDR1 is MNHNS and CDR2 SASEGT.

V usage is TRBV2 and J usage is TRBJ1-1; no firm D call. The CDR3 loop spans 14 amino acids. Germline V lookup: CDR1 SNHLY, CDR2 FYNNEI. The V gene lost 7 bases and the J gene lost 0 bases, with 12 bases spanning the gap. Here the CDR3 reads CASILNALNTEAFF. The DNA of the CDR3 is TGTGCCAGCATTCTTAACGCGTTGAACACTGAAGCTTTCTTT.

The chain links TRBV5-1 to TRBJ2-3; D may correspond to TRBD1 or TRBD2 (5 bases each). This CDR3 contains 15 residues. Germline assignment: CDR1 SGHRS and CDR2 YFSETQ. V was shortened by 0 bases and J by 3 bases, with 11 bases between the two germline ends. The CDR3 loop is CASSLGGSGTDTQYF. In DNA form, the CDR3 reads TGCGCCAGCAGCTTGGGGGGGTCCGGTACAGATACGCAGTATTTT.

V is TRBV30 and J is TRBJ2-7; 7 nucleotides line up with TRBD1. This CDR3 region has 14 residues. Trimming at V came to 3 bases and at J to 3 bases, leaving 8 bases not matched to a gene. Germline CDR1 is GTSNPN and CDR2 is SVGIG (reference sequence). Here the CDR3 DNA reads TGTGCCTGGAGCCTAGGGGCAGGGGGCTACGAGCAGTACTTC. It is translated as CAWSLGAGGYEQYF.

In this sample, this clonotype turned up once. The chain recombines TRBV6-5 with TRBJ1-6, with 7 bases that match TRBD1. J lost 10 bases, V lost 6 bases, and 3 bases had no gene match. This CDR3 has 12 amino acids. Germline CDR1 reads MNHEY; CDR2 reads SVGAGI. This CDR3 is CASSTGESPLHF. The CDR3 DNA reads as TGTGCCAGCAGCACAGGGGAGTCACCCCTCCACTTT.

The chain is built from TRBV4-1 and TRBJ1-5, with D perhaps matching TRBD1 (6 bases). This CDR3 has 15 amino acids. Germline CDR1 reads MGHRA; CDR2 reads YSYEKL. Trimming took 0 bases from V and 5 from J, leaving 11 bases between them. CDR3 amino acids: CASSQDRAGDQPQHF. In nucleotides, the CDR3 is TGCGCCAGCAGCCAAGATCGGGCAGGGGATCAGCCCCAGCATTTT.

This chain joins TRBV5-5 and TRBJ2-5, with TRBD2 identical over 9 bases. Germline lookup yields CDR1 SGHKS and CDR2 YYEKEE (reference sequence). There are 16 residues in the CDR3. V lost 0 bases to trimming and J lost 0 bases; unmatched junction nucleotides: 3. This CDR3 is CASSLVTSGYQETQYF. CDR3 DNA sequence: TGTGCCAGCAGCTTGGTAACTAGCGGGTACCAAGAGACCCAGTACTTC.

J is TRBJ1-2 and V is TRBV12-3 or TRBV12-4; 7 positions match TRBD1. This CDR3 comprises 14 residues. Germline trimming cut 1 base from V and 12 bases from J; bases unmatched to any gene: 11. The CDR3 reads CASSLGRDSQGHTF. CDR3 sequence (DNA): TGTGCCAGCAGTTTAGGTCGGGACAGCCAAGGTCACACCTTC.

The rearrangement links TRBV27 to TRBJ2-5; D remains unclear. The CDR3 is 13 residues long. The germline V and J ends were trimmed by 9 bases and 3 bases, with 14 bases remaining between them. Germline V gives CDR1 MNHEY, CDR2 SMNVEV (reference sequence). CDR3 loop: CASRAVNEETQYF. In DNA form, the CDR3 reads TGTGCCAGTAGGGCGGTTAACGAAGAGACCCAGTACTTC.

The chain recombines TRBV21-1 with TRBJ2-5. TRBV21-1 is a listed pseudogene. CDR3 length: 17 amino acids. This CDR3 is CASSTPKSQANQETQYF. The CDR3 DNA reads as TGTGCCAGCAGCACACCCAAGTCGCAGGCCAACCAAGAGACCCAGTACTTC.

The chain carries TRBV15 and TRBJ1-2, with a possible D match to TRBD1 (6 bases). The length of the CDR3 is 17 residues. CDR1 and CDR2 (germline): LNHNV, YYDKDF (reference sequence). V was clipped by 1 base and J by 1 base, with 16 bases between them. The CDR3 DNA follows: TGTGCCACCAGCAGAGGGAAGACAGGTGGTAATAACTATGGCTACACCTTC. Translation gives CATSRGKTGGNNYGYTF.

The V call is TRBV5-6, the J call TRBJ2-5; D perhaps matches TRBD1 (6 bases). The CDR3 consists of 13 residues. Looked up from germline, CDR1 is SGHDT and CDR2 is YYEEEE. V lost 0 bases and J 4 bases, leaving 7 bases between the germline ends. The CDR3 is CASSLAGAETQYF. The CDR3 DNA is TGTGCCAGCAGCTTGGCAGGGGCAGAGACCCAGTACTTC.

The chain recombines TRBV11-2 with TRBJ2-1; D possibly uses TRBD1 or TRBD2 (5 bases each). The germline V gene has CDR1 SGHAT and CDR2 FQNNGV. The CDR3 has 15 amino acids. With 4 bases removed from V and 8 bases from J, the gap between germline ends came to 18 bases. CDR3 sequence reads: CASSSGPSHLDEQFF. CDR3 coding DNA: TGTGCCAGCAGCTCGGGGCCGTCCCACCTAGATGAGCAGTTCTTC.

The chain links TRBV5-6 to TRBJ1-1; 8 nucleotides align to TRBD1. V trimming: 3 bases; J trimming: 1 base; junction bases outside the gene matches: 2. Germline CDR1 SGHDT, CDR2 YYEEEE. This CDR3 is 14 amino acids long. In DNA, the CDR3 is TGTGCCAGCAGCTGGGGACAGGCGAACACTGAAGCTTTCTTT. Its translation is CASSWGQANTEAFF.

This chain uses TRBV30 with TRBJ1-4; no firm D call. Germline V gene data show CDR1 as GTSNPN and CDR2 as SVGIG (reference sequence). CDR3 length: 13 amino acids. The ends were cut back, 2 bases at V and 6 bases at J, with 10 bases in the middle. CDR3 bases: TGTGCCTGGAGTTACGGGCTGGATGAAAAACTGTTTTTT. It translates to CAWSYGLDEKLFF.

The genes are TRBV20-1 and TRBJ2-5; 9 nucleotides line up with TRBD2. This CDR3 is 15 amino acids long. Germline V gene lookup returns CDR1 DFQATT and CDR2 SNEGSKA (reference sequence). V lost 6 bases and J lost 5; bases outside the gene matches: 13. Written as DNA, the CDR3 is TGCAGTGCGTATCCCGGGACTAGCTGGCCGGAGACCCAGTACTTC. Protein: CSAYPGTSWPETQYF.

The chain carries TRBV20-1 and TRBJ2-1; no reliable D call. Trimming removed 6 bases from V and 6 bases from J, with 6 bases in between. Germline V gene lookup returns CDR1 DFQATT and CDR2 SNEGSKA (reference sequence). CDR3 size: 10 residues. The CDR3 sequence is CSAPPNEQFF. The CDR3 bases are TGCAGTGCCCCTCCCAATGAGCAGTTCTTC.

This chain connects TRBV5-6 to TRBJ1-1; D is perhaps TRBD1 (6 bases). The V end lost 1 base, the J end lost 4 bases, and 11 bases lay between the germline ends. Per the germline V gene, CDR1 is SGHDT and CDR2 is YYEEEE. The CDR3 runs to 14 residues. CDR3 in amino acids: CASSLSSGVTEAFF. Here the CDR3 DNA reads TGTGCCAGCAGCTTGTCTTCAGGGGTCACTGAAGCTTTCTTT.

The chain is built from TRBV15 and TRBJ2-7, with D maybe TRBD2 (5 bases). The V end was cut by 0 bases, the J end by 5 bases, with 11 bases between. This CDR3 has 14 residues. Looked up from germline, CDR1 is LNHNV and CDR2 is YYDKDF (reference sequence). CDR3 residues: CATSRDFRGHEQYF. CDR3 DNA: TGTGCCACCAGCAGAGATTTCCGAGGGCACGAGCAGTACTTC.